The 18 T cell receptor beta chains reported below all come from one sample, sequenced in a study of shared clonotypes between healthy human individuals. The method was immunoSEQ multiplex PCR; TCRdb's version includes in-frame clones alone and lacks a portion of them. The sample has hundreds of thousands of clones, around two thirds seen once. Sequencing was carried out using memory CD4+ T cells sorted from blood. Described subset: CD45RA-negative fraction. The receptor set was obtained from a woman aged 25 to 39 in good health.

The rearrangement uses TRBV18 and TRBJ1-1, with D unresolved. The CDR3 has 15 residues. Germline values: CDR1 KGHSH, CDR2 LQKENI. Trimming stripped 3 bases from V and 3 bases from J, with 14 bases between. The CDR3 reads CASSPSGEIDTEAFF. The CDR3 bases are TGTGCCAGCTCACCCAGCGGGGAGATAGACACTGAAGCTTTCTTT.

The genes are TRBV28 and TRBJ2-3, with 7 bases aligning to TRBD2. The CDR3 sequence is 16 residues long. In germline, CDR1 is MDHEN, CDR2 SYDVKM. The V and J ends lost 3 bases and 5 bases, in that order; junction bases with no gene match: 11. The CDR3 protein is CASSLGGKAGRDTQYF. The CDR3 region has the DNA TGTGCCAGCAGTTTGGGTGGCAAAGCGGGACGAGATACGCAGTATTTT.

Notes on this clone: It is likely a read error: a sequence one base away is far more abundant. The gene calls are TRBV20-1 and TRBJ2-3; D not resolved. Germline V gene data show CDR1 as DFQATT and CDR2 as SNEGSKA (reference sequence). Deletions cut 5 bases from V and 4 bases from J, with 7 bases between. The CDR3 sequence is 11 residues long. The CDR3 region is CSARSADTQYF. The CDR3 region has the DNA TGCAGTGCTCGGTCCGCAGATACGCAGTATTTT.

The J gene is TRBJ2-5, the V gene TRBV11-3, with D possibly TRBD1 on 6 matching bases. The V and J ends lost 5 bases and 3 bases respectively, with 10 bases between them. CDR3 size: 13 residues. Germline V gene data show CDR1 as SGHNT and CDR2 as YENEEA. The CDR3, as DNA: TGTGCCAGCAGCGAGGGACACGAAGAGACCCAGTACTTC. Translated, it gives CASSEGHEETQYF.

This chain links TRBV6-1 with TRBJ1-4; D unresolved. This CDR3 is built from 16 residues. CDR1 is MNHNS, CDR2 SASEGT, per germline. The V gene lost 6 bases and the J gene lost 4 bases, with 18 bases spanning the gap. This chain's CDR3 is CASSEQPGLNNEKLFF. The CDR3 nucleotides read TGTGCCAGCAGCGAACAGCCCGGGCTCAATAATGAAAAACTGTTTTTT.

DNA for the CDR3: TGTGCCAGCAGCCGGACTAGCGGGAGGAGTGGCGAGCAGTACTTC. Its translation is CASSRTSGRSGEQYF. The V and J genes are TRBV7-8 and TRBJ2-7; 14 nucleotides line up with TRBD2. The CDR3 has 15 amino acids. V gave up 5 bases and J gave up 6 bases; unmatched junction bases: 6. Germline V gene data show CDR1 as SGHVS and CDR2 as FQNEAQ.

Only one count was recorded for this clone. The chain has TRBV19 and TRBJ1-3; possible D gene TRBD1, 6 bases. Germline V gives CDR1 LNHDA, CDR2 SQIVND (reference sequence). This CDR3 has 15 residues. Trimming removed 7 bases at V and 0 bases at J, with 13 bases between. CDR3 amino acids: CASTSVTGSGNTIYF. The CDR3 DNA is TGTGCCAGTACCTCCGTGACAGGCTCTGGAAACACCATATATTTT.

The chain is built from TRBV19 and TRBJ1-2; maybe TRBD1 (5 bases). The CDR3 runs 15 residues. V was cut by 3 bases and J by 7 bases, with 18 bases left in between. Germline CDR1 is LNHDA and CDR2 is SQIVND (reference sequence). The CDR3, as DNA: TGTGCCAGTAGTATTCGCCCCGGGGACTCTAGTGGCTACACCTTC. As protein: CASSIRPGDSSGYTF.

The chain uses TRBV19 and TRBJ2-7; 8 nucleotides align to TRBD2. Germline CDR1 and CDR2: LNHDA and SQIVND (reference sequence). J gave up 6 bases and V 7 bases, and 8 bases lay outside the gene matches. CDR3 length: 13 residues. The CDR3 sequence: CASTTPGGAEQYF. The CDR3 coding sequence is TGTGCCAGTACCACGCCCGGGGGGGCCGAGCAGTACTTC.

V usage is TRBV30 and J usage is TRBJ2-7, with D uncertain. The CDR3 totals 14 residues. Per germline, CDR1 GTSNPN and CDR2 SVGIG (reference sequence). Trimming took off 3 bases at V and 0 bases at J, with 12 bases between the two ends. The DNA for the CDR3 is TGTGCCTGGAGCTGGGCTGGGTCCTCCTACGAGCAGTACTTC. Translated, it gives CAWSWAGSSYEQYF.

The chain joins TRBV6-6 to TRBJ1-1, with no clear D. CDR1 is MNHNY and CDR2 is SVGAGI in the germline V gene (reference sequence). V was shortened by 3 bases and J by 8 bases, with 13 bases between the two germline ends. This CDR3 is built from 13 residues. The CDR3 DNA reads TGTGCCAGCAGTTATTCTGGATCACCCGAAGCTTTCTTT. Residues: CASSYSGSPEAFF.

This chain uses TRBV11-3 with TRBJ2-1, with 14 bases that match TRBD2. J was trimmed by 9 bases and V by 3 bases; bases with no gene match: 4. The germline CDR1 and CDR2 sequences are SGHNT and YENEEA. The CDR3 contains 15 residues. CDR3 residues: CASSFGTSGSTEQFF. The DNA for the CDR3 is TGTGCCAGCAGCTTCGGGACTAGCGGGAGTACTGAGCAGTTCTTC.

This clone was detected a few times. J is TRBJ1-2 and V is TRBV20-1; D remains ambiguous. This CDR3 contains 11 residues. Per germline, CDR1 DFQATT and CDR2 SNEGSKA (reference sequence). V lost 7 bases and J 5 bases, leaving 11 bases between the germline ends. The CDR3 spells CSVWQAYGYTF. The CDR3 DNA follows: TGCAGTGTTTGGCAGGCGTATGGCTACACCTTC.

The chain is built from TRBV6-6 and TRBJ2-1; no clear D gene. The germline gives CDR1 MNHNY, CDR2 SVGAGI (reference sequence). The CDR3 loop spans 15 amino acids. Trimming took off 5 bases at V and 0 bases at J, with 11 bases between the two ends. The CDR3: CASSNTPSSYNEQFF. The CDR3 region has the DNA TGTGCCAGCAGTAATACTCCTAGCTCCTACAATGAGCAGTTCTTC.

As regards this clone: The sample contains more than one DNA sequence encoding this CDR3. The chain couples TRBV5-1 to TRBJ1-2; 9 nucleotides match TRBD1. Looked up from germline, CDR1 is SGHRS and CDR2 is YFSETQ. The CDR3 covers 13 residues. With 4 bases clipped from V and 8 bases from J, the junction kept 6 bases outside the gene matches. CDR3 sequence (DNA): TGCGCCAGCAGCCCGGGACAGGGAAGAGGCTACACCTTC. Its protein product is CASSPGQGRGYTF.

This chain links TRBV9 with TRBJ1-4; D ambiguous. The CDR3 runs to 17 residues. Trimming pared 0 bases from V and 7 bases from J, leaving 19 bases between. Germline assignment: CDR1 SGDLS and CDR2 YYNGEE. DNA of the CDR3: TGTGCCAGCAGCGTAGCCCCTTCCGCCGACTCGGGTGAAAAACTGTTTTTT. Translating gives CASSVAPSADSGEKLFF.

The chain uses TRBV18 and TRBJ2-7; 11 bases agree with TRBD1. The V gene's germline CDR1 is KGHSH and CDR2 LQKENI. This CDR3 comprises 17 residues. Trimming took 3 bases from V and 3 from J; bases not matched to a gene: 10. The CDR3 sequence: CASSPKQGGTGGYEQYF. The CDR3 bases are TGTGCCAGCTCACCCAAGCAGGGTGGGACAGGGGGCTACGAGCAGTACTTC.

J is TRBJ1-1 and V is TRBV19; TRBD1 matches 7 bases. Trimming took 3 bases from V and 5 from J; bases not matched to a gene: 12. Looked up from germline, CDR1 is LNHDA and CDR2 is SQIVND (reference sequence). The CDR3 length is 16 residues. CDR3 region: CASSIGGGGVGTEAFF. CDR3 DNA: TGTGCCAGTAGTATTGGAGGAGGGGGCGTGGGTACTGAAGCTTTCTTT.